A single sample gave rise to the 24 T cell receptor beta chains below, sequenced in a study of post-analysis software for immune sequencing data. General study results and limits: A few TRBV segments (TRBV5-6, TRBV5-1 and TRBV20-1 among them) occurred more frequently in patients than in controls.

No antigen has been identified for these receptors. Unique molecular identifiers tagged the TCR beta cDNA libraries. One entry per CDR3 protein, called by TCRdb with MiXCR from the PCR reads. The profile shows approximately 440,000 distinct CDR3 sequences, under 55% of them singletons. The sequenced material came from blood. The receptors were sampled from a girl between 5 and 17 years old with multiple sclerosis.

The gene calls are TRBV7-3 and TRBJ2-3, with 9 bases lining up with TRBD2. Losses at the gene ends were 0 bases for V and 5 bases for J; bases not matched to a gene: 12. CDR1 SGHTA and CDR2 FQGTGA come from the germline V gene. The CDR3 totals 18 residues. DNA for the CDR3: TGTGCCAGCAGCTTAACGGGCGGGTCTAGCGGGGCGCAAGATACGCAGTATTTT. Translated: CASSLTGGSSGAQDTQYF.

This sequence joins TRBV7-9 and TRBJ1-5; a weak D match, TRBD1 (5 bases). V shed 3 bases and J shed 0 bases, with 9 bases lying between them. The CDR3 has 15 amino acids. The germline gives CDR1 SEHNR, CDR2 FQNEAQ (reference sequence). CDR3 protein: CASSFQGDSNQPQHF. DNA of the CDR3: TGTGCCAGCAGCTTCCAGGGTGATAGCAATCAGCCCCAGCATTTT.

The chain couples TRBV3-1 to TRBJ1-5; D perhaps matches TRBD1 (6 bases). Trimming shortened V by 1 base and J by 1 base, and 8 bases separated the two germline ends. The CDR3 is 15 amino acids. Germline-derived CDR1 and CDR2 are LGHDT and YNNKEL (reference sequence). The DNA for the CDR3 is TGTGCCAGCAGCCAAGCCGGGGGCAGCAATCAGCCCCAGCATTTT. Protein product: CASSQAGGSNQPQHF.

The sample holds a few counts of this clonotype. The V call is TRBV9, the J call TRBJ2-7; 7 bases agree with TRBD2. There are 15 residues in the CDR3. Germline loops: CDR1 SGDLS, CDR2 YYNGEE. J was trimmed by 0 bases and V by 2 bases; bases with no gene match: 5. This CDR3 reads CASSVSGMGSYEQYF. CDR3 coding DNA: TGTGCCAGCAGCGTCAGCGGGATGGGCTCCTACGAGCAGTACTTC.

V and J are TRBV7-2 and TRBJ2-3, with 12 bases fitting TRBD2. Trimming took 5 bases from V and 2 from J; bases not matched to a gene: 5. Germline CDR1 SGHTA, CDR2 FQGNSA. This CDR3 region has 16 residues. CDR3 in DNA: TGTGCCAGCAGCCGGACTAGCGGGGTACCCACAGATACGCAGTATTTT. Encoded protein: CASSRTSGVPTDTQYF.

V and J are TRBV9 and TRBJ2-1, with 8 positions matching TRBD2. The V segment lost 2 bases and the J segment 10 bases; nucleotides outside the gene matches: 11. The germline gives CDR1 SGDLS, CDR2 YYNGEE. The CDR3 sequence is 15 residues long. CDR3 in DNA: TGTGCCAGCAGCGTTTCCTCGCGGGAGGCTTCCGAGCAGTTCTTC. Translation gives CASSVSSREASEQFF.

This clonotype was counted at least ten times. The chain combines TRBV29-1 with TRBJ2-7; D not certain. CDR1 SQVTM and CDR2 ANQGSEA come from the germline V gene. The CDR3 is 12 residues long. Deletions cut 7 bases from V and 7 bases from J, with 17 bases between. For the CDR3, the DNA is TGCAGCGCTTCCAAGAGCTTCGGGGAGCAGTACTTC. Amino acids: CSASKSFGEQYF.

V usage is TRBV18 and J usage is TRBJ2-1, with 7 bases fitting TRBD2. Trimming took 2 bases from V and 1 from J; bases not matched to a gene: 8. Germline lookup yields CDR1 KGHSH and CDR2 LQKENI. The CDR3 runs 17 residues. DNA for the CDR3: TGTGCCAGCTCACCAATAGGGGCTAGCGGATCCTACAATGAGCAGTTCTTC. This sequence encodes CASSPIGASGSYNEQFF. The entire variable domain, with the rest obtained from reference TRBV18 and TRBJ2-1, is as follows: NAGVMQNPRHLVRRRGQEARLRCSPMKGHSHVYWYRQLPEEGLKFMVYLQKENIIDESGMPKERFSAEFPKEGPSILRIQQVVRGDSAAYFCASSPIGASGSYNEQFFGPGTRLTVL.

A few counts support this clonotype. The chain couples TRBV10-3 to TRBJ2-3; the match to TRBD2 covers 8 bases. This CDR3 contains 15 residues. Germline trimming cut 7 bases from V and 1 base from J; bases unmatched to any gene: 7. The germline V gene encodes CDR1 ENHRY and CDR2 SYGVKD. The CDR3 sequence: CAITVAGSGTDTQYF. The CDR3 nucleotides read TGTGCCATCACCGTAGCGGGGAGTGGCACAGATACGCAGTATTTT.

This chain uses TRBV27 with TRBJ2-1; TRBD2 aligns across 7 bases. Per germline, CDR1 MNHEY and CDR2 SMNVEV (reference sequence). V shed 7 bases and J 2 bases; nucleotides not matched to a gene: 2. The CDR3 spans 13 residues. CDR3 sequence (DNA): TGTGCCAGCAAAAGCGGGACCTACAATGAGCAGTTCTTC. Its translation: CASKSGTYNEQFF.

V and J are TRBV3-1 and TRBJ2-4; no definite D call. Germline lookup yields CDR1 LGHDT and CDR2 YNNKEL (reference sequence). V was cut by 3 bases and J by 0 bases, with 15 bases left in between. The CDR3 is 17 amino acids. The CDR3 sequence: CASSHERKDKAKNIQYF. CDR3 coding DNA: TGTGCCAGCAGCCACGAACGGAAGGATAAAGCCAAAAACATTCAGTACTTC.

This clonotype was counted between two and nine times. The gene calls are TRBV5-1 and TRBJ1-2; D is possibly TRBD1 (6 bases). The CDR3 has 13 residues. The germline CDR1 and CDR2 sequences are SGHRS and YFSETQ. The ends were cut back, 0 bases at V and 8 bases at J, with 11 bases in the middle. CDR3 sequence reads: CASSLERGIGYTF. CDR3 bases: TGCGCCAGCAGCTTGGAAAGGGGGATCGGCTACACCTTC.

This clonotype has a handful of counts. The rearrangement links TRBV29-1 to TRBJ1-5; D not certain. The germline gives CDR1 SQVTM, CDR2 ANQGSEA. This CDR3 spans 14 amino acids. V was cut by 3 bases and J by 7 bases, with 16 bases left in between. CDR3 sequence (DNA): TGCAGCGTTGAGTTGGGCCCTCGAGGACAGCCCCAGCATTTT. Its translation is CSVELGPRGQPQHF.

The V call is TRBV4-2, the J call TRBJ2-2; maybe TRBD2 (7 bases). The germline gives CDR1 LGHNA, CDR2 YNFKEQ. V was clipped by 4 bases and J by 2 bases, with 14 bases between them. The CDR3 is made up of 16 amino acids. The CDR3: CASSPRGGDNTGELFF. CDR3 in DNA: TGTGCCAGCAGCCCTCGCGGGGGCGACAACACCGGGGAGCTGTTTTTT.

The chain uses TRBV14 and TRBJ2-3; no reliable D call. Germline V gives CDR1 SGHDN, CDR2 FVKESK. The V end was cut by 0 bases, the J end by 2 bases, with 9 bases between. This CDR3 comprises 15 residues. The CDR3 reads CASSQESSATDTQYF. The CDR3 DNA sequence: TGTGCCAGCAGCCAAGAATCCAGCGCCACAGATACGCAGTATTTT.

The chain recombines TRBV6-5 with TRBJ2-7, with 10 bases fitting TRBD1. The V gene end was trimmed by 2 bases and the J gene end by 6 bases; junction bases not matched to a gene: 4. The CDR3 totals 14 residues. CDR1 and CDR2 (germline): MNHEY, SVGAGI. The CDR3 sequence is CASSYGTGEREQYF. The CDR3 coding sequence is TGTGCCAGCAGTTACGGGACAGGGGAGCGCGAGCAGTACTTC.

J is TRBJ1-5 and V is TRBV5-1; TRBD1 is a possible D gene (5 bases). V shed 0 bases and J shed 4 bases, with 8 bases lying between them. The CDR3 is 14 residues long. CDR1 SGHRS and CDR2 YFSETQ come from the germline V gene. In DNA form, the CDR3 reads TGCGCCAGCAGCTTGGGGGACGCAAATCAGCCCCAGCATTTT. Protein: CASSLGDANQPQHF.

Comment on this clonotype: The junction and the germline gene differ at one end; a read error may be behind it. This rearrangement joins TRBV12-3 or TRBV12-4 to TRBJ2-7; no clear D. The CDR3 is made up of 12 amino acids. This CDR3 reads CASRQSSYGQYF. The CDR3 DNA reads TGTGCCAGCAGACAGTCCTCCTACGGGCAGTACTTC.

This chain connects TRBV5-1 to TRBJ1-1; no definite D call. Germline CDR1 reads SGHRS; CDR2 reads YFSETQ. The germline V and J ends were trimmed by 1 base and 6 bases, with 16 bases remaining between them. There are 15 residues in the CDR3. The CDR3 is CASSLSGLGLAEAFF. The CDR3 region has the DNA TGCGCCAGCAGCTTGTCTGGCCTAGGATTGGCTGAAGCTTTCTTT.

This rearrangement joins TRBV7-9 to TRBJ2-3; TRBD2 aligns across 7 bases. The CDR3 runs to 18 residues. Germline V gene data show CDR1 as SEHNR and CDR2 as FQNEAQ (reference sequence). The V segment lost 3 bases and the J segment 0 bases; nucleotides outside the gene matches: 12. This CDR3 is CASSFSGGRDMSTDTQYF. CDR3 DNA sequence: TGTGCCAGCAGCTTTTCTGGAGGGAGGGATATGAGCACAGATACGCAGTATTTT.

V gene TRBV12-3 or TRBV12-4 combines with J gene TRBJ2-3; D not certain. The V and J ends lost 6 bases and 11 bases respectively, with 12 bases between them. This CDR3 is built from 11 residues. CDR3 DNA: TGTGCCAGCAGCAAGGAAGATGTGCAGTATTTT. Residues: CASSKEDVQYF.

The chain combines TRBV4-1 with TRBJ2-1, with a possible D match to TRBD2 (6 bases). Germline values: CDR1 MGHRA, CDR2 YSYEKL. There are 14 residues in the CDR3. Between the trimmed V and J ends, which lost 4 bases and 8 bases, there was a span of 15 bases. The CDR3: CASSLRDSGYEQFF. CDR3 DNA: TGCGCCAGCAGCCTCCGGGACTCGGGATATGAGCAGTTCTTC.

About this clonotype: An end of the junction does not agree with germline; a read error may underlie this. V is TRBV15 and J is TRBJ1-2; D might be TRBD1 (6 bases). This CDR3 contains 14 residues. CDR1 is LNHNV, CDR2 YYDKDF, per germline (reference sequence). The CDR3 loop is CATNREGGAFGYTF. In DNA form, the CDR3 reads TGTGCCACCAACAGAGAGGGGGGGGCCTTCGGCTACACCTTC.

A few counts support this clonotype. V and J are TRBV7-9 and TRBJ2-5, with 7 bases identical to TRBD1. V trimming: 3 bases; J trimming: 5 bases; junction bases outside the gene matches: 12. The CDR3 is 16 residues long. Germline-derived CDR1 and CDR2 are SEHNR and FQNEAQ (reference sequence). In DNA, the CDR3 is TGTGCCAGCAGCTTTCCGAGACAGGGTAGGAGGGAGACCCAGTACTTC. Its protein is CASSFPRQGRRETQYF. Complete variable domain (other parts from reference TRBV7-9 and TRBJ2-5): DTGVSQNPRHKITKRGQNVTFRCDPISEHNRLYWYRQTLGQGPEFLTYFQNEAQLEKSRLLSDRFSAERPKGSFSTLEIQRTEQGDSAMYLCASSFPRQGRRETQYFGPGTRLLVL.